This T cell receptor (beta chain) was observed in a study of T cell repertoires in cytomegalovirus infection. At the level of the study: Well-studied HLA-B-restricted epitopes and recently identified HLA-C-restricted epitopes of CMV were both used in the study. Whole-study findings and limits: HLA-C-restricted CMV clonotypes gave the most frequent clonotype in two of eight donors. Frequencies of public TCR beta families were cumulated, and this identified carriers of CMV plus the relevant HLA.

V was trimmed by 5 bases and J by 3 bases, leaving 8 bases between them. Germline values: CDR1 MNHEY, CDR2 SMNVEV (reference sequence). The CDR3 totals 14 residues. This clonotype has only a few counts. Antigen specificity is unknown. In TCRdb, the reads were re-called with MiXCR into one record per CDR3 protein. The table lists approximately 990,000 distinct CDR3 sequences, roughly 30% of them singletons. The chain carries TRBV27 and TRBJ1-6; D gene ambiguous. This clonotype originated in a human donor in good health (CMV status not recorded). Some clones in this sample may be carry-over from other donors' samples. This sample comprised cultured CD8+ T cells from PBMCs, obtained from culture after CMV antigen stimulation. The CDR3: CASSPGYYNSPLHF. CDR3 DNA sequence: TGTGCCAGCAGTCCCGGCTACTATAATTCACCCCTCCACTTT.